The 8 T cell receptor beta chains in this list originate from one sample, sequenced in a study of T cell repertoires in cytomegalovirus infection. TCRdb passed the reads through MiXCR, listing each CDR3 protein once. The table includes 650,000 to 850,000 distinct CDR3 sequences, 25% to 35% detected once. Antigens of these TCRs are unknown. Specimen: cultured CD8+ T cells from PBMCs, collected from culture after CMV antigen stimulation. The source of these receptors is a human donor in good health (CMV status not recorded). Some clones in this sample may be carry-over from other donors' samples.

Concerning this clonotype: A junction boundary mismatches the germline segment, possibly from a read error. The chain recombines TRBV7-8 with TRBJ1-4; D uncertain. Germline V CDR1 and CDR2: SGHVS, FQNEAQ. The length of the CDR3 is 15 residues. CDR3 DNA: TGTGCCAGCCGCGGTCGCCTTGCAACTAATGTAAAACTGTTTTTT. As protein: CASRGRLATNVKLFF.

The rearrangement uses TRBV14 and TRBJ2-7; no firm D call. CDR1 SGHDN and CDR2 FVKESK come from the germline V gene. This CDR3 is 12 amino acids long. V lost 4 bases, J lost 6 bases, and 10 bases lay in between. CDR3: CASSLTPVEQYF. CDR3 DNA sequence: TGTGCCAGCAGCCTGACACCGGTCGAGCAGTACTTC.

The V and J genes are TRBV24-1 and TRBJ2-1; possibly TRBD2 for D (6 bases). Germline V gene lookup returns CDR1 KGHDR and CDR2 SFDVKD. This CDR3 spans 13 amino acids. Deletions cut 0 bases from V and 7 bases from J, with 6 bases between. CDR3 sequence: CATSDLGGNEQFF. CDR3 DNA sequence: TGTGCCACCAGTGATTTGGGAGGGAATGAGCAGTTCTTC.

This clonotype was seen a handful of times. The genes are TRBV11-2 and TRBJ1-1; 7 nucleotides agree with TRBD1. The CDR3 consists of 16 residues. Germline trimming cut 4 bases from V and 4 bases from J; bases unmatched to any gene: 12. Germline CDR1 and CDR2: SGHAT and FQNNGV. The CDR3 reads CASSSWDRTFPTEAFF. In nucleotides, the CDR3 is TGTGCCAGCAGCTCCTGGGACAGAACCTTTCCCACTGAAGCTTTCTTT. Looking up the rest from reference TRBV11-2 and TRBJ1-1 gives the full variable domain: EAGVAQSPRYKIIEKRQSVAFWCNPISGHATLYWYQQILGQGPKLLIQFQNNGVVDDSQLPKDRFSAERLKGVDSTLKIQPAKLEDSAVYLCASSSWDRTFPTEAFFGQGTRLTVV.

The chain is built from TRBV6-6 and TRBJ2-7; D might be TRBD1 or TRBD2, each matching 5 bases. V lost 0 bases and J lost 3, with 15 bases in between. In germline, CDR1 is MNHNY, CDR2 SVGAGI (reference sequence). This CDR3 region has 16 residues. CDR3 coding DNA: TGTGCCAGCAGTTACTCGAATGGAGGACATCTCTACGAGCAGTACTTC. Translated: CASSYSNGGHLYEQYF.

The chain carries TRBV27 and TRBJ1-2, with D unresolved. Trimming removed 6 bases from V and 2 bases from J, with 13 bases in between. The germline V gene encodes CDR1 MNHEY and CDR2 SMNVEV (reference sequence). This CDR3 spans 14 amino acids. The CDR3 DNA reads as TGTGCCAGCAGCCGAGGTCCCAGAAACTATGGCTACACCTTC. It is translated as CASSRGPRNYGYTF.

The CDR3 sequence is CASSQGGWEQFF. The CDR3 bases are TGTGCCAGCAGCCAAGGGGGGTGGGAGCAGTTCTTC. V is TRBV4-2 and J is TRBJ2-1; D may match TRBD1 or TRBD2 (5 bases each). Between the trimmed V and J ends, which lost 1 base and 10 bases, there was a span of 8 bases. The CDR3 runs to 12 residues. CDR1 is LGHNA and CDR2 is YNFKEQ in the germline V gene.

The chain carries TRBV2 and TRBJ2-1; D remains unclear. Trimming cost V 7 bases and J 7 bases, with 11 bases left between them. This CDR3 comprises 12 residues. The germline gives CDR1 SNHLY, CDR2 FYNNEI. Here the CDR3 reads CASTIYLNEQFF. In nucleotides, the CDR3 is TGTGCCAGCACAATATACCTGAATGAGCAGTTCTTC.